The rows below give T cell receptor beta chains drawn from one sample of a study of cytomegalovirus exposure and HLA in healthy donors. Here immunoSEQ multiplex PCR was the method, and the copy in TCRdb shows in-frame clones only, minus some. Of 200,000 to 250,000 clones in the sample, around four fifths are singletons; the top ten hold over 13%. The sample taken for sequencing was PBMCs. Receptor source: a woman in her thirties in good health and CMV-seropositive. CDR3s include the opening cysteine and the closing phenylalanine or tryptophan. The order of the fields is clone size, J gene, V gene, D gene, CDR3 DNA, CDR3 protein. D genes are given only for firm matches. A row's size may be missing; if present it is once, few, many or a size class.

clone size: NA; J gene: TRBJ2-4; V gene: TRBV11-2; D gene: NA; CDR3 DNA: TGTGCCAGCAGCTTCGTCCATGGCGGGGCCAAAAACATTCAGTACTTC; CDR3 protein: CASSFVHGGAKNIQYF
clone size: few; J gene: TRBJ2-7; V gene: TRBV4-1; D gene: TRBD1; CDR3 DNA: TGCGCCAGCAGCCAGGGGGGACAGGGGGCCTACGAGCAGTACTTC; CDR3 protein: CASSQGGQGAYEQYF
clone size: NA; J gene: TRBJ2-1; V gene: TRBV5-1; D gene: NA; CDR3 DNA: TGCGCCAGCAGCTTGGCGGGAATGGGCTACAATGAGCAGTTCTTC; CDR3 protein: CASSLAGMGYNEQFF
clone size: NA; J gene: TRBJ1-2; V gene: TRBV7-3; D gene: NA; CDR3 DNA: TGTGCCAGCAGCCCCCAGGGTGTAAATTATGGCTACACCTTC; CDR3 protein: CASSPQGVNYGYTF
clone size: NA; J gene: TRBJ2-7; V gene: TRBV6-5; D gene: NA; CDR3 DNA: TGTGCCAGCAGTTACGGTGTCAAACCCTACGAGCAGTACTTC; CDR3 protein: CASSYGVKPYEQYF
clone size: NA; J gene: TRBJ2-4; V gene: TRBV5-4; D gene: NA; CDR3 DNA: TGTGCCAGCAGCTTCCGGGGGGCCAAAAACATTCAGTACTTC; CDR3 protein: CASSFRGAKNIQYF
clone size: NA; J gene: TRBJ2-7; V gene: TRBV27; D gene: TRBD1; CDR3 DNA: TGTGCCAGCAGTTGGAACAGGGGATCGTACGAGCAGTACTTC; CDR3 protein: CASSWNRGSYEQYF
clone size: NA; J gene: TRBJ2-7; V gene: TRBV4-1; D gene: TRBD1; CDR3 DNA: TGCGCCAGCAGCCAAGGACAGGGTACGTACGAGCAGTACTTC; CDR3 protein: CASSQGQGTYEQYF
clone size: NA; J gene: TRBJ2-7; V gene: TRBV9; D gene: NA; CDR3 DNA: TGTGCCAGCAGCGTAGGTAACAGCCCCTACGAGCAGTACTTC; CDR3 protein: CASSVGNSPYEQYF
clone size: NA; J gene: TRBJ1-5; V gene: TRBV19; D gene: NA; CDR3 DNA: TGTGCCAGTAGTATAGATCTATTTAGGGGGAATCAGCCCCAGCATTTT; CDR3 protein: CASSIDLFRGNQPQHF
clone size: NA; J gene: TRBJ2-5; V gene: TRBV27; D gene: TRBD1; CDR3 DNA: TGTGCCAGCAGTTTCAGGGGGCGGGAGACCCAGTACTTC; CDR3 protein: CASSFRGRETQYF
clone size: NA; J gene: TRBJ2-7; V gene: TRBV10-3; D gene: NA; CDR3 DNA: TGTGCCATCAGTCCCACGTCCTACGAGCAGTACTTC; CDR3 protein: CAISPTSYEQYF
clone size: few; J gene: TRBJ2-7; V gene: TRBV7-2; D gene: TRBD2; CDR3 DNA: TGTGCCAGCAGCCCTGGGACTAGCGGCCTAGACTACGAGCAGTACTTC; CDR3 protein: CASSPGTSGLDYEQYF
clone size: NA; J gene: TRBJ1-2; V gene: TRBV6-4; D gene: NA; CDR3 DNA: TGTGCCAGCAGTGACTTTGGGGGTTTTCGCTACACCTTC; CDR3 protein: CASSDFGGFRYTF
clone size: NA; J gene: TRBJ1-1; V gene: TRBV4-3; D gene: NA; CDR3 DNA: TGCGCCAGCAGTTCGACAGAGAACACTGAAGCTTTCTTT; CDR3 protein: CASSSTENTEAFF
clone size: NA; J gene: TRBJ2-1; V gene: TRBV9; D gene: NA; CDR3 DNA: TGTGCCAGCAGCGTCCTGGGGGGAACTTACAATGAGCAGTTCTTC; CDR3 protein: CASSVLGGTYNEQFF
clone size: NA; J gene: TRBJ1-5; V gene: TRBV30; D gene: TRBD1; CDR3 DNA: TGTGCCTGGAGGGATGTTCAGGGGGATTCCAATCAGCCCCAGCATTTT; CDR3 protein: CAWRDVQGDSNQPQHF
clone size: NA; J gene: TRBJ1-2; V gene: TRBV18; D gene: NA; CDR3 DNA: TGTGCCAGCCTAACTACGGGGGTAACCCGTCGTGGCTACACCTTC; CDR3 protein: CASLTTGVTRRGYTF
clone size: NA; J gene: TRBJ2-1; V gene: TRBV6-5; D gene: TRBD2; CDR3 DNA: TGTGCCAGCAGCCCTGGACTAGCCCACAATGAGCAGTTCTTC; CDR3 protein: CASSPGLAHNEQFF
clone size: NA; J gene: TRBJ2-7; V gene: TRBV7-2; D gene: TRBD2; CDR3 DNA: TGTGCCAGCAGCTTAGGGCTAGCGGGAGGAATGACCTACGAGCAGTACTTC; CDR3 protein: CASSLGLAGGMTYEQYF
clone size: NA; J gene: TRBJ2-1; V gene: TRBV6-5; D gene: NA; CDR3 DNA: TGTGCCAGCAGTTACTCTGGGGTCTCCGAGCAGTTCTTC; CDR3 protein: CASSYSGVSEQFF
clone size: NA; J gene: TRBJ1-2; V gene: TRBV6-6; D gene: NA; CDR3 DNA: TGTGCCAGCAGCCAGACCGGAGGCTACTATGGCTACACCTTC; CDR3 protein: CASSQTGGYYGYTF
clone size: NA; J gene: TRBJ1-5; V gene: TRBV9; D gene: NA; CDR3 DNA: TGTGCCAGCAGCTCGGACGGAAGCAATCAGCCCCAGCATTTT; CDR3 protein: CASSSDGSNQPQHF
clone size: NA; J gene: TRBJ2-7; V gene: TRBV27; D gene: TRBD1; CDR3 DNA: TGTGCCAGCAGTTTTAGGCGGACAGGGGGTTCCTACGAGCAGTACTTC; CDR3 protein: CASSFRRTGGSYEQYF
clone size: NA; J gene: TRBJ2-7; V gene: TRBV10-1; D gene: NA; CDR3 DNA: TGCGCCAGCAGTGAGATAGGGGCCCTGGACTACGAGCAGTACTTC; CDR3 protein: CASSEIGALDYEQYF
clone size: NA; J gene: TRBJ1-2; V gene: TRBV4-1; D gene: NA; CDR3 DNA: TGCGCCAGCAGCCAAGATTTGGGGTACTATGGCTACACCTTC; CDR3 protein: CASSQDLGYYGYTF
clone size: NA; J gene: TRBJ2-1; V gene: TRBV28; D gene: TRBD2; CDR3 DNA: TGTGCCAGCAGTTTGTTTTGGCGGGAGGTCAACAATGAGCAGTTCTTC; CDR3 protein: CASSLFWREVNNEQFF
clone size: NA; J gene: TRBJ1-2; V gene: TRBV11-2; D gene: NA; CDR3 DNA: TGTGCCAGCAGCCAGACAGTACATGGCTACACCTTC; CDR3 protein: CASSQTVHGYTF
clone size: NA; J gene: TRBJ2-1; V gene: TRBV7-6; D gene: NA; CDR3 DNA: TGTGCCAGCAGCCTGAACAGGGAGCAGTTCTTC; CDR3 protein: CASSLNREQFF
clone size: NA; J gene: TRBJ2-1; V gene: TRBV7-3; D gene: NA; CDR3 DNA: TGTGCCAGCAGCCCCTTAGCGGCGAGCTCCTACAATGAGCAGTTCTTC; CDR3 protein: CASSPLAASSYNEQFF
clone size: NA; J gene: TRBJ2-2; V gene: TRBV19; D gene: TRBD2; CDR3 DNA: TGTGCCAGTAATTTCGAGCGGGATGCGAACACCGGGGAGCTGTTTTTT; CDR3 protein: CASNFERDANTGELFF
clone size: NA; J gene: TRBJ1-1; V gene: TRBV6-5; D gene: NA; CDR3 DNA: TGTGCCAGCAGTAGACTTACGGTCTCTGAAGCTTTCTTT; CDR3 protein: CASSRLTVSEAFF
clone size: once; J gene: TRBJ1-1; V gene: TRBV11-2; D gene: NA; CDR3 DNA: TGTGCCAGCAGCTCCCTTGATTTGAACACTGAAGCTTTCTTT; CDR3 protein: CASSSLDLNTEAFF
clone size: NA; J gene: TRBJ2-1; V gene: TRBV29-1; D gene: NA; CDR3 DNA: TGCAGCGTTGAGTGGAGCGAGAAACCTTACAATGAGCAGTTCTTC; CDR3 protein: CSVEWSEKPYNEQFF
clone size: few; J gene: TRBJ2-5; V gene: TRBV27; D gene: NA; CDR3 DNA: TGTGCCAGCAGTTTATACGGGGTCGGGGAGACCCAGTACTTC; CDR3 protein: CASSLYGVGETQYF
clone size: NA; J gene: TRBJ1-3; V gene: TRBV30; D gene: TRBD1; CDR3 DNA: TGTGCCTGGAGTGTACACAGGGGCTACACCATATATTTT; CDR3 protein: CAWSVHRGYTIYF
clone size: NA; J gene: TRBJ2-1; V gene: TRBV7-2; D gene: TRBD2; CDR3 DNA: TGTGCCAGCAGCTTAATCGCGGGAGCGTCAACCTACAATGAGCAGTTCTTC; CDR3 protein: CASSLIAGASTYNEQFF
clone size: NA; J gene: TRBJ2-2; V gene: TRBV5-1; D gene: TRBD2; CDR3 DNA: TGCGCCAGCAAACCTGGACTAGCGGCCACCGGGGAGCTGTTTTTT; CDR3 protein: CASKPGLAATGELFF
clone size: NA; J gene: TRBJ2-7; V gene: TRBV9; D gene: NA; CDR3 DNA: TGTGCCAGGGACGGGATGGGCGGAAACTACGAGCAGTACTTC; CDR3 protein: CARDGMGGNYEQYF
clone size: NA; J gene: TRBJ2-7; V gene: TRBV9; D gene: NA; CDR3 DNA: TGTGCCAGCAGCGCCGGCGACTATCCCTACGAGCAGTACTTC; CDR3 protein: CASSAGDYPYEQYF
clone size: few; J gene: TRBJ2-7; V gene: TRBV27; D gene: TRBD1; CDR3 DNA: TGTGCCAGCAGTCAATACTCAGGGGGCGCGTACTACGAGCAGTACTTC; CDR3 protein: CASSQYSGGAYYEQYF
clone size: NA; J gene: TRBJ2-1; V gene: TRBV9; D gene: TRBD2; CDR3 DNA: TGTGCCAGCAGCGTAGCGGGGGGTAGCGGGAGGTACAATGAGCAGTTCTTC; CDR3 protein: CASSVAGGSGRYNEQFF
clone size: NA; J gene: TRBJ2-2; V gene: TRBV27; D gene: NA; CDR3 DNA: TGTGCCAGCAGCTTAACCGGGGAGCTGTTTTTT; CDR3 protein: CASSLTGELFF
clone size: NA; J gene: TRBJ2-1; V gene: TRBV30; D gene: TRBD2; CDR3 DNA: TGTGCCTGGAGTAGAGGACTAGGTGACAATGAGCAGTTCTTC; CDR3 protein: CAWSRGLGDNEQFF
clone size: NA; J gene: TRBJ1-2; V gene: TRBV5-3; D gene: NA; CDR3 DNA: TGTGCCAGAAGCTTGGACAGGGAGAATGGCTACACCTTC; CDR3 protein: CARSLDRENGYTF
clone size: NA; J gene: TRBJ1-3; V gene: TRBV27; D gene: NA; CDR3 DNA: TGTGCCAGCGCAATTGATCTGCGGGACACCATATATTTT; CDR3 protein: CASAIDLRDTIYF
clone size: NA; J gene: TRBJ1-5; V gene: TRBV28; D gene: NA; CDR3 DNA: TGTGCCAGCAGTTTATTCCGGACAGTATTTGGGAATCAGCCCCAGCATTTT; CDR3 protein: CASSLFRTVFGNQPQHF
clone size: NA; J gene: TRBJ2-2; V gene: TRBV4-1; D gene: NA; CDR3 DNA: TGCGCCAGCAGCCAAGTAGGGGTTCGGGTCACCGGGGAGCTGTTTTTT; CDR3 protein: CASSQVGVRVTGELFF
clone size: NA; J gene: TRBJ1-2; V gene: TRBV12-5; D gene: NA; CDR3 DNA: TGTGCTAGTGGTCCGTCCTCGCAAGGGGTAGGCTATGGCTACACCTTC; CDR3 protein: CASGPSSQGVGYGYTF
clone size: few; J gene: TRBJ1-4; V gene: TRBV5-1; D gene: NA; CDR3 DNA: TGCGCCAGCAGCTGGGGCGGAGGAACTAATGAAAAACTGTTTTTT; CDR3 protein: CASSWGGGTNEKLFF
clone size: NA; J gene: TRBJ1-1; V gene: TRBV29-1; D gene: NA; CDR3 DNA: TGCAGCGTTGACGGTCAGCATATGTCTTTCTTT; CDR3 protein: CSVDGQHMSFF
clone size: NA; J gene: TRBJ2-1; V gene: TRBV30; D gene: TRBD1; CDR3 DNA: TGTGCCTGGATCGGACAGGGTGTGGGTGAGCAGTTCTTC; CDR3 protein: CAWIGQGVGEQFF
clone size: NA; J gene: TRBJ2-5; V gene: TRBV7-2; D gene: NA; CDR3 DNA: TGTGCCAGCAGCTTAGCGAGTAGCGGTATACAAGAGACCCAGTACTTC; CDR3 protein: CASSLASSGIQETQYF
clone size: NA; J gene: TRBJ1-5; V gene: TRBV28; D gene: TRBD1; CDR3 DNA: TGTGCCAGCAGTTTAGGGACAGGGGGGCCGAAGCCCCAGCATTTT; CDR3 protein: CASSLGTGGPKPQHF
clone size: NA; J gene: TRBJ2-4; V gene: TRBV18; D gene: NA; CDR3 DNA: TGTGCCAGCTCACCCCCAGGGTTAGCCAAAAACATTCAGTACTTC; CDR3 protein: CASSPPGLAKNIQYF
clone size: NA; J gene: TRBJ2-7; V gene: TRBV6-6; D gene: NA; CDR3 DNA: TGTGCCAGCCGCCGGGAGACGACGAACACCTACGAGCAGTACTTC; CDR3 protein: CASRRETTNTYEQYF
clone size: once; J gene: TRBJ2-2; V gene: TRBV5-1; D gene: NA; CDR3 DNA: TGCGCCAGCAGCCCGCAGGGTGTTGCCACCGGGGAGCTGTTTTTT; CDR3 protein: CASSPQGVATGELFF
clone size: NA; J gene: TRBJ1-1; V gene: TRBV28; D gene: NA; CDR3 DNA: TGTGCCAGCAGTCAGCTTACATCTGAAGCTTTCTTT; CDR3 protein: CASSQLTSEAFF
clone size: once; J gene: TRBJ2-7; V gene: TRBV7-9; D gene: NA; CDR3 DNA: TGTGCCAGCAGCCTAAACCCCTACGAGCAGTACTTC; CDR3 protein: CASSLNPYEQYF
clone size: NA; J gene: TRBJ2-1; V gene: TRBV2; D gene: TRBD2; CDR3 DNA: TGTGCCAGCAGAGGAGGACTAGCGTTGTACAATGAGCAGTTCTTC; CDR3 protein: CASRGGLALYNEQFF